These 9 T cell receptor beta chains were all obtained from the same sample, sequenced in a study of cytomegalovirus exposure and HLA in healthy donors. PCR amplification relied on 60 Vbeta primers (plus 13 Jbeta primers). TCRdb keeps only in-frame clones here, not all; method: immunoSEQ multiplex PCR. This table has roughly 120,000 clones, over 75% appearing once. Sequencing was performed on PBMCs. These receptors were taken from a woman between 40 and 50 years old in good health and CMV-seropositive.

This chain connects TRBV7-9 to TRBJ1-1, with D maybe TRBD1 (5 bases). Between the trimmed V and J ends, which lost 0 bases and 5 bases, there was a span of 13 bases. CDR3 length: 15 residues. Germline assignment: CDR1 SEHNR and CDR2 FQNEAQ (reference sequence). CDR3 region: CASSLAKGSPTEAFF. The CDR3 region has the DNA TGTGCCAGCAGCTTAGCGAAGGGGTCACCTACTGAAGCTTTCTTT.

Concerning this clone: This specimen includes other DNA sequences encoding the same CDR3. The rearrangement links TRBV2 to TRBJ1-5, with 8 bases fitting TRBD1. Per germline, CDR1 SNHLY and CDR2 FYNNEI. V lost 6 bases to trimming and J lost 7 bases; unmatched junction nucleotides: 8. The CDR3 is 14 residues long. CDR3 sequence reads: CASSEQGANQPQHF. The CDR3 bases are TGTGCCAGCAGCGAGCAGGGGGCGAACCAGCCCCAGCATTTT. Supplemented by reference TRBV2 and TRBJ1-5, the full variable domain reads EPEVTQTPSHQVTQMGQEVILRCVPISNHLYFYWYRQILGQKVEFLVSFYNNEISEKSEIFDDQFSVERPDGSNFTLKIRSTKLEDSAMYFCASSEQGANQPQHFGDGTRLSIL.

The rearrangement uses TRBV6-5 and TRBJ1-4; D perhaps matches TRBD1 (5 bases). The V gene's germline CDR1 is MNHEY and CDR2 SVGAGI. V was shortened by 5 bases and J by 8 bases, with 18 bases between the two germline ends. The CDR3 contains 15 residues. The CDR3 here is CASSRGGTLEEKLFF. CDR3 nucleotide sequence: TGTGCCAGCAGTCGAGGAGGGACGCTAGAAGAAAAACTGTTTTTT.

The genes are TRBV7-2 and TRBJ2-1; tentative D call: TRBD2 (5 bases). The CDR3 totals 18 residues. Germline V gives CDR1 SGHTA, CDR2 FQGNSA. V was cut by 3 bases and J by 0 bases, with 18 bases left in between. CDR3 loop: CASSFSVSGPSSYNEQFF. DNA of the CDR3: TGTGCCAGCAGCTTTTCGGTAAGCGGTCCAAGCTCCTACAATGAGCAGTTCTTC. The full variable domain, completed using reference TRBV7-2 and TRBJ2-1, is GAGVSQSPSNKVTEKGKDVELRCDPISGHTALYWYRQSLGQGLEFLIYFQGNSAPDKSGLPSDRFSAERTGGSVSTLTIQRTQQEDSAVYLCASSFSVSGPSSYNEQFFGPGTRLTVL.

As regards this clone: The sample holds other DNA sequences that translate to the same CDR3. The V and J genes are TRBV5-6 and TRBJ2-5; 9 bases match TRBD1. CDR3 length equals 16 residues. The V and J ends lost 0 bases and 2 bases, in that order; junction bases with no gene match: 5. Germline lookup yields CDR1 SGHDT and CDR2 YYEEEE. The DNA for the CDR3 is TGTGCCAGCAGCTTGGGGGGACAGGGAACACAAGAGACCCAGTACTTC. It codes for CASSLGGQGTQETQYF.

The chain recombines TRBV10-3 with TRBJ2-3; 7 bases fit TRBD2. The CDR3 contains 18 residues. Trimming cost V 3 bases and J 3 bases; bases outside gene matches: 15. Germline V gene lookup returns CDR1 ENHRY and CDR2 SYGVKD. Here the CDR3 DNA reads TGTGCCATCAGTGATCAAGGGAGGGCCTCGTTTGGGACAGATACGCAGTATTTT. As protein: CAISDQGRASFGTDTQYF.

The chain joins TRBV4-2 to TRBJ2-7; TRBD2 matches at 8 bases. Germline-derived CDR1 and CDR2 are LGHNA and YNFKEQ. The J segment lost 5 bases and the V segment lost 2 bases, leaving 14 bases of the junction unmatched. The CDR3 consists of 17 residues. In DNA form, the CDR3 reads TGTGCCAGCAGCCAACCTCGGACTAGCCATTCGCAGGACGAGCAGTACTTC. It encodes CASSQPRTSHSQDEQYF.

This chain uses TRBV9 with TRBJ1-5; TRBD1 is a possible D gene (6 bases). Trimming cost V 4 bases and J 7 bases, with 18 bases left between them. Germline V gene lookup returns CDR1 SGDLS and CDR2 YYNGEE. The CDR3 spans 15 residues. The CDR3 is CASSFEGGVGQPQHF. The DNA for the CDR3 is TGTGCCAGCAGCTTCGAAGGGGGGGTGGGACAGCCCCAGCATTTT.

The DNA for the CDR3 is TGTGCCAGCAGCGTATATCCAACTAGCGAGGAGACCCAGTACTTC. Translating gives CASSVYPTSEETQYF. This chain connects TRBV9 to TRBJ2-5, with TRBD2 identical over 7 bases. J was trimmed by 5 bases and V by 1 base; bases with no gene match: 8. CDR1 is SGDLS and CDR2 is YYNGEE in the germline V gene. The CDR3 totals 15 residues.